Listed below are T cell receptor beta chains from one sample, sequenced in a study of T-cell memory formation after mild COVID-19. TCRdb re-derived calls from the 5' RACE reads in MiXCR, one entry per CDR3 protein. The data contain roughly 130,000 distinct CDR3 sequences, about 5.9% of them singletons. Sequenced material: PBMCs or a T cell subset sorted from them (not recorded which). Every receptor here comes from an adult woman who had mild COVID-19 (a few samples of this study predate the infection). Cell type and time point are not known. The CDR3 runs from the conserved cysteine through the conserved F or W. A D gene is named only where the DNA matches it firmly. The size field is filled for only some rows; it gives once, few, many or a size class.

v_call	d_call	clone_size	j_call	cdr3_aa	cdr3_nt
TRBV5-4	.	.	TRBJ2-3	CASSLMSGSTDTQYF	TGTGCCAGCAGCTTGATGTCAGGGTCCACAGATACGCAGTATTTT
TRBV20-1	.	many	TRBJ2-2	CSASVGGNTGELFF	TGCAGTGCTAGTGTCGGGGGCAACACCGGGGAGCTGTTTTTT
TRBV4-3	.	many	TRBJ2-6	CASSPTRSGANVLTF	TGCGCCAGCAGCCCGACGCGCTCTGGGGCCAACGTCCTGACTTTC
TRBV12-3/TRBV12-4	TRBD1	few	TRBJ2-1	CASSWAGGSYNEQFF	TGTGCCAGCAGTTGGGCAGGGGGCTCCTACAATGAGCAGTTCTTC
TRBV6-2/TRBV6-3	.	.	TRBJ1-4	CASSHSDEKLFF	TGTGCCAGCAGTCATTCGGATGAAAAACTGTTTTTT
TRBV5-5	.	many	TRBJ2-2	CASSLVADLNTGELFF	TGTGCCAGCAGCTTGGTCGCGGACCTGAACACCGGGGAGCTGTTTTTT
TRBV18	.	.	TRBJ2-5	CASSVAGAETQYF	TGTGCCAGCTCAGTCGCAGGTGCGGAGACCCAGTACTTC
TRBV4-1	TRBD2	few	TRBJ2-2	CASSPHSGGPMRNTGELFF	TGCGCCAGCAGCCCCCACAGCGGGGGGCCGATGAGGAACACCGGGGAGCTGTTTTTT
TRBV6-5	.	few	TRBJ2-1	CASSYTSPGAYNEQFF	TGTGCCAGCAGTTACACCTCCCCGGGGGCTTACAATGAGCAGTTCTTC
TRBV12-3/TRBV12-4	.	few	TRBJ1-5	CASSLTGYNQPQHF	TGTGCCAGCAGTTTAACTGGGTACAATCAGCCCCAGCATTTT
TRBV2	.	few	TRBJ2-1	CASSGGRGSYNEQFF	TGTGCCAGCAGTGGGGGTAGGGGGTCATACAATGAGCAGTTCTTC
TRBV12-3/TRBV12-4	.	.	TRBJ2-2	CASSFHSTGELFF	TGTGCCAGCAGTTTCCACTCCACCGGGGAGCTGTTTTTT
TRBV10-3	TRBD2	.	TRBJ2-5	CAISEGTTSGGAQETQYF	TGTGCCATCAGTGAGGGGACCACTAGCGGGGGGGCCCAGGAGACCCAGTACTTC
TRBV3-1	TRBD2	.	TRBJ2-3	CASEAGGIQADTQYF	TGTGCCAGCGAAGCGGGAGGAATACAAGCAGATACGCAGTATTTT
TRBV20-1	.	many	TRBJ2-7	CSATGQQPYEQYF	TGCAGTGCTACGGGCCAGCAGCCCTACGAGCAGTACTTC
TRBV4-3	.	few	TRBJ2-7	CASSQEWRGPPSSYEQYF	TGCGCCAGCAGCCAAGAATGGAGGGGTCCCCCGAGCTCCTACGAGCAGTACTTC
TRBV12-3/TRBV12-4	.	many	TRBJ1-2	CASSRFDSMRNYGYTF	TGTGCCAGCAGTCGTTTTGACAGCATGAGAAACTATGGCTACACCTTC
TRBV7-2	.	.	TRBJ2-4	CASSRSKNIQYF	TGTGCCAGCTCCCGATCCAAAAACATTCAGTACTTC
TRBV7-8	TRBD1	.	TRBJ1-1	CASSFDVTGRAFF	TGTGCCAGCAGCTTCGATGTGACAGGGAGGGCTTTCTTT
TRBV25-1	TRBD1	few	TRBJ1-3	CASSSPGTGFGNTIYF	TGTGCCAGCAGTTCACCCGGGACAGGGTTTGGAAACACCATATATTTT
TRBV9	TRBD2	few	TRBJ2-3	CASSGRTSGRSDTQYF	TGTGCCAGCAGCGGGAGAACTAGCGGAAGGTCAGATACGCAGTATTTT
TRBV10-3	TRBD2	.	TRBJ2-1	CAISESKLLAGKNEQFF	TGTGCCATCAGTGAGTCGAAGTTACTAGCGGGAAAGAATGAGCAGTTCTTC
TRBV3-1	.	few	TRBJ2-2	CASSQGPPGELFF	TGTGCCAGCAGCCAAGGTCCCCCCGGGGAGCTGTTTTTT
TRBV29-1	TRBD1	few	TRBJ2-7	CSAGGQGREYF	TGCAGCGCCGGTGGACAGGGGAGGGAGTACTTC
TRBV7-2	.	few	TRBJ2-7	CASSSRGSSGGEQYF	TGTGCCAGCAGCTCTCGAGGGAGTAGCGGAGGCGAGCAGTACTTC
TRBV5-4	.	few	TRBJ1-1	CASSSGGTRTLNTEAFF	TGTGCCAGCAGCTCAGGCGGGACACGTACCTTGAACACTGAGGCTTTCTTT
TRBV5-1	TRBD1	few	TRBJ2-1	CASSLTGEYNEQFF	TGCGCCAGCAGCTTGACAGGGGAGTACAATGAGCAGTTCTTC
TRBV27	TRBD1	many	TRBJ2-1	CASTETGGRSYNEQFF	TGTGCCAGCACCGAAACAGGGGGCAGATCCTACAATGAGCAGTTCTTC
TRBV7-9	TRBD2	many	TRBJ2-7	CASSSLASSSYEQYF	TGTGCCAGCAGCTCACTAGCGAGTAGCTCCTACGAGCAGTACTTC
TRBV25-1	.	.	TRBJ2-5	CASSEPGGLQETQYF	TGTGCCAGCAGTGAACCCGGCGGACTACAAGAGACCCAGTACTTC
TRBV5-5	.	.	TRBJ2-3	CASSLRRGPSTDTQYF	TGTGCCAGCAGCTTGAGGCGGGGGCCCTCCACAGATACGCAGTATTTT
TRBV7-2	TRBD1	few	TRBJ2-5	CASSKMDRGRLETQYF	TGTGCCAGCAGCAAGATGGACAGGGGGCGCCTAGAGACCCAGTACTTC
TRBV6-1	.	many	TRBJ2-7	CASSRIPDGDEQYF	TGTGCCAGCAGTCGGATTCCGGACGGGGACGAGCAGTACTTC
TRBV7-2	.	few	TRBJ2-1	CASSLAGAFYNEQFF	TGTGCCAGCAGCTTAGCGGGAGCTTTCTACAATGAGCAGTTCTTC
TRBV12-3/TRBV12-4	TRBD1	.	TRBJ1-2	CASSRADRSSYGYTF	TGTGCCAGCAGCCGAGCGGACAGGTCGTCCTATGGCTACACCTTC
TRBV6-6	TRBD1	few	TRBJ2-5	CASLRTGGETQYF	TGTGCCAGCCTGAGGACAGGAGGAGAGACCCAGTACTTC
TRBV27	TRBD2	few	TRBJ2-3	CASCSGATDTQYF	TGTGCCAGCTGTAGCGGGGCCACAGATACGCAGTATTTT
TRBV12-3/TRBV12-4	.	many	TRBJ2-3	CASSLDTRGTQYF	TGTGCCAGCAGTTTAGACACCAGAGGAACGCAGTATTTT